The rows below give T cell receptor beta chains drawn from one sample of a study of blood T cell repertoires in COVID-19. This table comes from immunoSEQ multiplex PCR, and its TCRdb copy is limited to in-frame clones, with some not included. In the table there are a few hundred thousand clones, approximately 84% of which are singletons. The sample consisted of peripheral blood. These receptors all come from a man in his forties or fifties with acute or convalescent COVID-19. The CDR3 runs from the conserved cysteine through the conserved F or W. A D gene is named only where the DNA matches it firmly. Not all rows give a size; the values are once, few, many and, for expanded clones, a class.

j_gene,d_gene,abundance,v_gene,CDR3aa,CDR3nt
TRBJ2-2,TRBD2,once,TRBV4-1,CASSQASGVMAGELFF,TGCGCCAGCAGCCAAGCTAGCGGGGTAATGGCCGGGGAGCTGTTTTTT
TRBJ1-6,.,.,TRBV9,CASSEGGSYNSPLHF,TGTGCCAGCAGCGAAGGCGGCTCCTATAATTCACCCCTCCACTTT
TRBJ1-1,.,.,TRBV18,CASSPVETYTEAFF,TGTGCCAGCTCCCCTGTGGAGACTTACACTGAAGCTTTCTTT
TRBJ1-4,.,once,TRBV27,CASSFAPYSTNEKLFF,TGTGCCAGCAGTTTTGCGCCCTACTCAACTAATGAAAAACTGTTTTTT
TRBJ2-3,.,.,TRBV7-3,CASSSGLAADTQYF,TGTGCCAGCAGCTCCGGCCTGGCGGCAGATACGCAGTATTTT
TRBJ2-1,.,.,TRBV5-1,CASSLGVYNEQFF,TGCGCCAGCAGCTTGGGAGTGTACAATGAGCAGTTCTTC
TRBJ2-7,.,.,TRBV4-1,CASSQEEYRADEQYF,TGCGCCAGCAGCCAAGAGGAATACAGGGCGGACGAGCAGTACTTC
TRBJ1-6,.,.,TRBV5-4,CASSFGSYNSPLHF,TGTGCCAGCAGCTTCGGCTCCTATAATTCACCCCTCCACTTT
TRBJ1-2,.,.,TRBV12-3/TRBV12-4,CASSLRANYGYTF,TGTGCCAGCAGTCTTAGAGCTAACTATGGCTACACCTTC
TRBJ1-2,TRBD1,.,TRBV6-5,CASRQTGINGYTF,TGTGCCAGCAGACAGACAGGGATCAATGGCTACACCTTC
TRBJ2-3,TRBD2,.,TRBV7-3,CASSQLAGAGNTQYF,TGTGCCAGCAGCCAGCTAGCGGGGGCAGGTAATACGCAGTATTTT
TRBJ1-6,.,.,TRBV6-1,CASSEVTGIYNSPLHF,TGTGCCAGCAGTGAAGTGACCGGGATCTATAATTCACCCCTCCACTTT
TRBJ1-6,.,few,TRBV30,CAWDTGSFPGKSPLHF,TGTGCCTGGGACACAGGGAGTTTCCCGGGGAAATCACCCCTCCACTTT
TRBJ2-7,TRBD1,.,TRBV5-6,CASSWGRGPEQYF,TGTGCCAGCAGCTGGGGCAGGGGGCCCGAGCAGTACTTC
TRBJ1-2,.,.,TRBV12-3/TRBV12-4,CASSFGGTYGYTF,TGTGCCAGCAGTTTTGGGGGCACCTATGGCTACACCTTC
TRBJ2-1,TRBD2,.,TRBV7-3,CASSPTAGGRYEQFF,TGTGCCAGCAGCCCAACGGCGGGGGGGCGGTATGAGCAGTTCTTC
TRBJ1-2,.,.,TRBV5-6,CASSQQGLYGYTF,TGTGCCAGCAGCCAACAGGGTCTCTATGGCTACACCTTC
TRBJ2-3,TRBD2,.,TRBV5-1,CASRGTTSTDTQYF,TGCGCCAGCAGGGGGACTACTAGCACAGATACGCAGTATTTT
TRBJ1-2,TRBD1,.,TRBV19,CASSIETGLGYTF,TGTGCCAGTAGTATCGAGACAGGGCTGGGCTACACCTTC
TRBJ2-1,.,.,TRBV13,CASSIGTGDEQFF,TGTGCCAGCAGCATTGGGACTGGGGATGAGCAGTTCTTC
TRBJ2-3,TRBD1,.,TRBV6-5,CASRIGTANTDTQYF,TGTGCCAGCAGGATTGGGACAGCTAACACAGATACGCAGTATTTT
TRBJ1-1,.,.,TRBV7-6,CASSLRQGNTEAFF,TGTGCCAGCAGCTTACGTCAGGGAAACACTGAAGCTTTCTTT
TRBJ2-6,TRBD1,.,TRBV27,CASSLQGVTGGANVLTF,TGTGCCAGCAGTTTACAGGGGGTAACTGGTGGGGCCAACGTCCTGACTTTC
TRBJ1-1,.,.,TRBV30,CAWSVRVVAEAFF,TGTGCCTGGAGTGTACGGGTCGTCGCTGAAGCTTTCTTT
TRBJ2-7,TRBD1,.,TRBV18,CASSPVRTGGAYEQYF,TGTGCCAGCTCACCAGTCCGGACAGGGGGGGCCTACGAGCAGTACTTC
TRBJ1-1,.,.,TRBV9,CASSVAVRGTEAFF,TGTGCCAGCAGCGTAGCAGTCAGGGGCACTGAAGCTTTCTTT
TRBJ2-7,.,.,TRBV4-2,CASSQAEGREQYF,TGTGCCAGCAGCCAAGCGGAGGGTCGCGAGCAGTACTTC
TRBJ1-1,.,few,TRBV6-6,CASSYPDRIAFF,TGTGCCAGCAGTTACCCGGACAGAATAGCTTTCTTT
TRBJ2-2,TRBD2,.,TRBV7-9,CASSPLAGAVTGELFF,TGTGCCAGCAGCCCGCTAGCGGGGGCCGTCACCGGGGAGCTGTTTTTT
TRBJ1-1,TRBD1,.,TRBV10-2,CASTSGQGREAFF,TGCGCCAGCACTTCGGGACAGGGCCGTGAAGCTTTCTTT
TRBJ1-5,TRBD1,.,TRBV6-1,CASSDKGASNQPQHF,TGTGCCAGCAGTGACAAGGGGGCGAGCAATCAGCCCCAGCATTTT
TRBJ2-3,.,once,TRBV9,CASSVVGGVLDTQYF,TGTGCCAGCAGCGTAGTGGGAGGAGTCCTCGATACGCAGTATTTT
TRBJ1-2,TRBD1,.,TRBV6-6,CASSPDRVNGYTF,TGTGCCAGCAGCCCTGACAGGGTTAATGGCTACACCTTC
TRBJ2-7,TRBD1,once,TRBV15,CATSRDITGVYEQYF,TGTGCCACCAGCAGAGACATAACAGGGGTCTACGAGCAGTACTTC
TRBJ2-5,TRBD2,.,TRBV7-9,CASSFAGDTYQETQYF,TGTGCCAGCAGCTTCGCGGGGGATACCTACCAAGAGACCCAGTACTTC
TRBJ1-5,TRBD1,.,TRBV5-4,CASSLDGTGGNQPQHF,TGTGCCAGCAGCTTGGATGGGACAGGGGGAAATCAGCCCCAGCATTTT
TRBJ2-2,TRBD1,.,TRBV19,CASRGDRGQTGELFF,TGTGCCAGTAGGGGGGACAGGGGGCAGACCGGGGAGCTGTTTTTT
TRBJ1-1,TRBD1,.,TRBV6-5,CASSRRDSTEAFF,TGTGCCAGCAGCCGCCGGGACAGCACTGAAGCTTTCTTT
TRBJ1-1,.,.,TRBV14,CASSPAWALNTEAFF,TGTGCCAGCAGCCCCGCCTGGGCTCTGAACACTGAAGCTTTCTTT
TRBJ1-5,TRBD1,.,TRBV7-9,CASSLEGADNQPQHF,TGTGCCAGCAGCTTAGAGGGGGCCGACAATCAGCCCCAGCATTTT
TRBJ2-7,TRBD1,.,TRBV7-3,CASSYDRGSPYEQYF,TGTGCCAGCAGCTACGACAGGGGGTCCCCCTACGAGCAGTACTTC
TRBJ2-2,.,.,TRBV7-3,CASSLRGTLNTGELFF,TGTGCCAGCAGCCTAAGAGGGACACTTAACACCGGGGAGCTGTTTTTT
TRBJ1-3,TRBD1,.,TRBV19,CASSGQDPSGNTIYF,TGTGCCAGTAGTGGACAGGACCCCTCTGGAAACACCATATATTTT
TRBJ1-5,TRBD1,.,TRBV7-8,CASSLETGINQPQHF,TGTGCCAGCAGCTTAGAGACAGGGATCAATCAGCCCCAGCATTTT
TRBJ1-4,.,.,TRBV7-9,CASSSLLGFNEKLFF,TGTGCCAGCAGCTCCCTCTTGGGCTTTAATGAAAAACTGTTTTTT